This T cell receptor (beta chain) stems from a study of blood T cell repertoires in COVID-19. Profiling relied on immunoSEQ multiplex PCR, and the TCRdb table lists in-frame clones only, not all of them. The sample has fewer than 200,000 clones; almost 85% are singletons. CDR1 is SGHDT and CDR2 is YYEEEE in the germline V gene. This CDR3 contains 14 residues. The junction had 3 bases not matched to a gene; V was cut back by 1 base and J by 4 bases. Sequences were obtained from peripheral blood. The rearrangement joins TRBV5-6 to TRBJ2-7; 9 nucleotides line up with TRBD1. This receptor was obtained from a woman older than 75 with COVID-19, enrolled during active disease. CDR3 coding DNA: TGTGCCAGCAGCTTGAGGGGACAGGGTTACGAGCAGTACTTC. Its translation: CASSLRGQGYEQYF.